These T cell receptor beta chains were read from a single sample in a study of cytomegalovirus exposure and HLA in healthy donors. TCRdb's table, derived via immunoSEQ multiplex PCR, lists solely in-frame clones and lacks some. This table has about 160,000 clones, roughly four fifths appearing once. Specimen: PBMCs. These receptor sequences come from a woman aged 45-60 years in good health and CMV-seropositive. Each CDR3 is given with its conserved first and last residue. A D gene is named only where the DNA matches it firmly. Clone size appears in some rows only: once, few, many, or a class for an expanded clone.

CDR3nt: TGTGCCAGCAGTTACCCCATATTGGGGGGATCCGAGCAGTACTTC; CDR3aa: CASSYPILGGSEQYF; v_gene: TRBV6-6; abundance: once; j_gene: TRBJ2-7; d_gene: .
CDR3nt: TGTGCCACCGGGGTAGGACAGTCCCAGCATTTT; CDR3aa: CATGVGQSQHF; v_gene: TRBV10-3; abundance: .; j_gene: TRBJ1-5; d_gene: .
CDR3nt: TGTGCCAGCAGCTTACGACTAGCGATAGGGGCGGATACGCAGTATTTT; CDR3aa: CASSLRLAIGADTQYF; v_gene: TRBV11-2; abundance: .; j_gene: TRBJ2-3; d_gene: TRBD2
CDR3nt: TGTGCCAGCAGTGACACACCACACAGCTCCTATAATTCACCCCTCCACTTT; CDR3aa: CASSDTPHSSYNSPLHF; v_gene: TRBV2; abundance: .; j_gene: TRBJ1-6; d_gene: .
CDR3nt: TGTGCCAGCAGCGGGGGTTGGGACAGCGGCGAGCAGTACTTC; CDR3aa: CASSGGWDSGEQYF; v_gene: TRBV9; abundance: .; j_gene: TRBJ2-7; d_gene: TRBD1
CDR3nt: TGTGCCAGCACCCAGGAAAACATTCAGTACTTC; CDR3aa: CASTQENIQYF; v_gene: TRBV6-1; abundance: .; j_gene: TRBJ2-4; d_gene: .
CDR3nt: TGTGCCAGCAGCCCCGTCCCCCCAGATACGCAGTATTTT; CDR3aa: CASSPVPPDTQYF; v_gene: TRBV5-4; abundance: .; j_gene: TRBJ2-3; d_gene: .
CDR3nt: TGTGCCAGCAGTTACCCCCCAACCCAGTACTTC; CDR3aa: CASSYPPTQYF; v_gene: TRBV6-5; abundance: .; j_gene: TRBJ2-5; d_gene: .
CDR3nt: TGTGCCAGCAGCTCCACAGGGGGCCTAGATACGCAGTATTTT; CDR3aa: CASSSTGGLDTQYF; v_gene: TRBV7-3; abundance: .; j_gene: TRBJ2-3; d_gene: TRBD1
CDR3nt: TGTGCCTGGAGCGTCACTGGGACTCGGCAGTTCTTC; CDR3aa: CAWSVTGTRQFF; v_gene: TRBV30; abundance: .; j_gene: TRBJ2-1; d_gene: .
CDR3nt: TGTGCCAGTAAACCTAGCTTCTACAATGAGCAGTTCTTC; CDR3aa: CASKPSFYNEQFF; v_gene: TRBV19; abundance: .; j_gene: TRBJ2-1; d_gene: .
CDR3nt: TGCGCCAGCAGCTTGGAAACAGGGCTCGAGCAGTACTTC; CDR3aa: CASSLETGLEQYF; v_gene: TRBV5-1; abundance: .; j_gene: TRBJ2-7; d_gene: .
CDR3nt: TGCGCCAGCAGCTTTCCTAACTCGGCAGATACGCAGTATTTT; CDR3aa: CASSFPNSADTQYF; v_gene: TRBV5-1; abundance: .; j_gene: TRBJ2-3; d_gene: .
CDR3nt: TGTGCCAGCAGCTTTGGCCCGGGACAAAAGACCTTC; CDR3aa: CASSFGPGQKTF; v_gene: TRBV5-4; abundance: .; j_gene: TRBJ1-2; d_gene: .
CDR3nt: TGTGCCAGTAGTACCGACAGGGCTAAGGCCCAGCATTTT; CDR3aa: CASSTDRAKAQHF; v_gene: TRBV19; abundance: .; j_gene: TRBJ1-5; d_gene: TRBD1
CDR3nt: TGTGCCAGCAACCCCACAGGGGCTGACTACGAGCAGTACTTC; CDR3aa: CASNPTGADYEQYF; v_gene: TRBV7-8; abundance: .; j_gene: TRBJ2-7; d_gene: TRBD1
CDR3nt: TGTGCCAGTAGTATATTACATCAGAACACTGAAGCTTTCTTT; CDR3aa: CASSILHQNTEAFF; v_gene: TRBV19; abundance: .; j_gene: TRBJ1-1; d_gene: .
CDR3nt: TGCGCCAGCAGCTCGCCCCCTAGGACTGGCCAAAAGACCCAGTACTTC; CDR3aa: CASSSPPRTGQKTQYF; v_gene: TRBV5-1; abundance: .; j_gene: TRBJ2-5; d_gene: .
CDR3nt: TGTGCCAGCGTGGGGGAGGACCACCAAGAGACCCAGTACTTC; CDR3aa: CASVGEDHQETQYF; v_gene: TRBV7-8; abundance: .; j_gene: TRBJ2-5; d_gene: .
CDR3nt: TGCGCCAGCAGGATTGAGGCCTACAATGAGCAGTTCTTC; CDR3aa: CASRIEAYNEQFF; v_gene: TRBV5-1; abundance: .; j_gene: TRBJ2-1; d_gene: .
CDR3nt: TGTGCCAGCAGCGCCCTTTCTGGGGCCAACGTCCTGACTTTC; CDR3aa: CASSALSGANVLTF; v_gene: TRBV9; abundance: .; j_gene: TRBJ2-6; d_gene: .
CDR3nt: TGTGCCAGTAGTATGGGAGGGGTCGGGGCCAACGTCCTGACTTTC; CDR3aa: CASSMGGVGANVLTF; v_gene: TRBV19; abundance: .; j_gene: TRBJ2-6; d_gene: TRBD2
CDR3nt: TGTGCCAGCAGCTTGGACAGCGGGGGTCGTGAGCAGTTCTTC; CDR3aa: CASSLDSGGREQFF; v_gene: TRBV5-4; abundance: once; j_gene: TRBJ2-1; d_gene: TRBD2
CDR3nt: TGTGCCAGCAGCCGGACCACAGGGGACTCTAGGGGCTACACCTTC; CDR3aa: CASSRTTGDSRGYTF; v_gene: TRBV2; abundance: .; j_gene: TRBJ1-2; d_gene: TRBD1
CDR3nt: TGTGCCAGCAGTTTATCTTCGGGTGTGGATGGCTACACCTTC; CDR3aa: CASSLSSGVDGYTF; v_gene: TRBV27; abundance: .; j_gene: TRBJ1-2; d_gene: .
CDR3nt: TGTGCCAGCAGCAAACCCGGGGGGAATGAAAAACTGTTTTTT; CDR3aa: CASSKPGGNEKLFF; v_gene: TRBV5-4; abundance: once; j_gene: TRBJ1-4; d_gene: .
CDR3nt: TGTGCCAGCAGCTCAAAGGGGACACGGGCTTTCTTT; CDR3aa: CASSSKGTRAFF; v_gene: TRBV6-5; abundance: few; j_gene: TRBJ1-1; d_gene: .
CDR3nt: TGCGCCAGCAGCTACAAAGAGACCCAGTACTTC; CDR3aa: CASSYKETQYF; v_gene: TRBV5-1; abundance: .; j_gene: TRBJ2-5; d_gene: .
CDR3nt: TGTGCCAGCAGCTTGGGGGCGGGGGGATATCAAGAGACCCAGTACTTC; CDR3aa: CASSLGAGGYQETQYF; v_gene: TRBV5-4; abundance: .; j_gene: TRBJ2-5; d_gene: TRBD2
CDR3nt: TGTGCCAGCGGCCAACTAGCAGTGAGCACAGATACGCAGTATTTT; CDR3aa: CASGQLAVSTDTQYF; v_gene: TRBV5-8; abundance: .; j_gene: TRBJ2-3; d_gene: .
CDR3nt: TGTGCCAGTACCGGGAGCGGGCTCGCAGATACGCAGTATTTT; CDR3aa: CASTGSGLADTQYF; v_gene: TRBV19; abundance: many; j_gene: TRBJ2-3; d_gene: .
CDR3nt: TGCGCCAGCAGCTGGACCCAGGGGAGCTCTAATTCACCCCTCCACTTT; CDR3aa: CASSWTQGSSNSPLHF; v_gene: TRBV5-1; abundance: .; j_gene: TRBJ1-6; d_gene: .
CDR3nt: TGTGCCAGCAGCTTGGAACCAGGGAACTACGAGCAGTACTTC; CDR3aa: CASSLEPGNYEQYF; v_gene: TRBV5-4; abundance: .; j_gene: TRBJ2-7; d_gene: .
CDR3nt: TGTGCCAGCAAGAGAACTCGGGCAGATACGCAGTATTTT; CDR3aa: CASKRTRADTQYF; v_gene: TRBV6-6; abundance: .; j_gene: TRBJ2-3; d_gene: .
CDR3nt: TGTGCCTGGAGTATCGCTGTCCTTATCCCCCTAGTGGACTATGGCTACACCTTC; CDR3aa: CAWSIAVLIPLVDYGYTF; v_gene: TRBV30; abundance: .; j_gene: TRBJ1-2; d_gene: .
CDR3nt: TGCGCCAGCAGCCCCGACAGGGCTGGCACAGATACGCAGTATTTT; CDR3aa: CASSPDRAGTDTQYF; v_gene: TRBV5-1; abundance: .; j_gene: TRBJ2-3; d_gene: TRBD1
CDR3nt: TGCGCCAGCAGCGGTGGGACTAGCGGGGGGGCGAATGAGCAGTTCTTC; CDR3aa: CASSGGTSGGANEQFF; v_gene: TRBV5-1; abundance: .; j_gene: TRBJ2-1; d_gene: TRBD2
CDR3nt: TGTGCCAGCAGCTTCTCCGGGACAGGGGGCTTGGAGACCCAGTACTTC; CDR3aa: CASSFSGTGGLETQYF; v_gene: TRBV5-5; abundance: .; j_gene: TRBJ2-5; d_gene: TRBD1
CDR3nt: TGTGCCAGCAGCCCTAGCGGGGGGGCTAGTGAGCAGTTCTTC; CDR3aa: CASSPSGGASEQFF; v_gene: TRBV7-3; abundance: .; j_gene: TRBJ2-1; d_gene: TRBD2
CDR3nt: TGTGCCAGCTCAATACAGGGGGGCTCTGGGGCCAACGTCCTGACTTTC; CDR3aa: CASSIQGGSGANVLTF; v_gene: TRBV18; abundance: .; j_gene: TRBJ2-6; d_gene: TRBD1
CDR3nt: TGTGCCAGCACCAGGACAGCCGGAAACACCATATATTTT; CDR3aa: CASTRTAGNTIYF; v_gene: TRBV2; abundance: .; j_gene: TRBJ1-3; d_gene: .
CDR3nt: TGCGCCAGCAGCTTGGTTCCTAGCTTGTACGAGCAGTACTTC; CDR3aa: CASSLVPSLYEQYF; v_gene: TRBV5-1; abundance: .; j_gene: TRBJ2-7; d_gene: .